These 2 T cell receptor beta chains were sequenced from one sample in a study of blood T cell repertoires in COVID-19. Assay used: immunoSEQ multiplex PCR; TCRdb lists only in-frame clones, some missing. Among fewer than 200,000 clones listed, 84% were seen once. Sequencing input: peripheral blood. The receptors were gathered from a woman aged 80 or older with COVID-19, enrolled during active disease.

The chain recombines TRBV20-1 with TRBJ2-2; D is possibly TRBD1 (5 bases). Trimming stripped 4 bases from V and 6 bases from J, with 6 bases between. The CDR3 totals 11 residues. Germline CDR1 reads DFQATT; CDR2 reads SNEGSKA (reference sequence). CDR3: CSATGPGELFF. CDR3 in DNA: TGCAGTGCTACAGGGCCCGGGGAGCTGTTTTTT.

This clone was detected a few times. The chain employs TRBV21-1 and TRBJ2-7; whether TRBD2, the table's D call, matches the DNA was not checked. TRBV21-1 represents a pseudogene. The CDR3 consists of 16 residues. The CDR3 is CASSIPGTSGSYEQYF. The CDR3 DNA is TGTGCCAGCAGCATACCCGGGACTAGCGGCTCCTACGAGCAGTACTTC.